A single sample is the source of the 5 T cell receptor beta chains below, sequenced in a study of kidney transplant recipient with SARS-CoV-2 infection. TCRdb called the reads again in MiXCR, with one record for every CDR3 protein. This sample has fewer than 250,000 distinct CDR3 sequences, with 29% found just once. The source material was a blood sample, sampled at baseline and on day 111 from a kidney transplant recipient. The receptors stem from a male patient in his 30s who had COVID-19 and was a kidney transplant recipient. Part of the T cell pool may stem from the graft donor.

V and J are TRBV9 and TRBJ2-3; 12 bases align to TRBD2. The DNA end is more similar to TRBJ2-1, so the J call may be wrong. The germline gives CDR1 SGDLS, CDR2 YYNGEE. The CDR3 loop spans 18 amino acids. The CDR3 DNA reads TGTGCCAGCAGCGTAGTAGGGGGGAGACTAGCGGGAGTTGGTGAGCAGTTCTTC. Translation: CASSVVGGRLAGVGEQFF.

There are many counts of this clonotype. The chain's CDR3 is CATSRARTGHGYTF. CDR3 DNA: TGTGCCACCAGCAGGGCCCGGACAGGACATGGCTACACCTTC. The rearrangement links TRBV15 to TRBJ1-2; 7 nucleotides line up with TRBD1. Germline-derived CDR1 and CDR2 are LNHNV and YYDKDF (reference sequence). The CDR3 runs to 14 residues. V lost 3 bases, J lost 6 bases, and 7 bases stayed unmatched. Full variable domain (missing parts from reference TRBV15 and TRBJ1-2): DAMVIQNPRYQVTQFGKPVTLSCSQTLNHNVMYWYQQKSSQAPKLLFHYYDKDFNNEADTPDNFQSRRPNTSFCFLDIRSPGLGDTAMYLCATSRARTGHGYTFGSGTRLTVV.

This clonotype was detected ten times or more. The genes are TRBV10-2 and TRBJ1-2; D unclear. The CDR3 spans 17 residues. The germline V and J ends were trimmed by 5 bases and 4 bases, with 23 bases remaining between them. CDR1 is WSHSY and CDR2 is SAAADI in the germline V gene. The DNA of the CDR3 is TGCGCCAGCAGTAGGGAGTACACTTCTAGAAAGACCTATGGCTACACCTTC. It codes for CASSREYTSRKTYGYTF.

At least ten counts were recorded for this clonotype. CDR3 DNA: TGTGCCAGCAGCAATTACGATCCCATTTCTTTCTCTGAGACCCAGTACTTC. Encoded protein: CASSNYDPISFSETQYF. The J gene is TRBJ2-5, the V gene TRBV3-1; no clear D. Germline CDR1 LGHDT, CDR2 YNNKEL (reference sequence). Trimming took off 5 bases at V and 5 bases at J, with 24 bases between the two ends. The CDR3 has 17 residues.

To note about this clonotype: One base away lies a much larger clone, so this may be a sequencing read error. The chain joins TRBV12-3 or TRBV12-4 to TRBJ2-4; D call uncertain. The last part of the DNA fits TRBJ2-7 better; the J call may be wrong. This CDR3 is built from 15 residues. The CDR3 nucleotides are TGTGCCAGCAGTGTCCCAGAGCCTTTTGCTTACGAGCAGTACTTC. Translating it yields CASSVPEPFAYEQYF.